This passage covers 17 T cell receptor beta chains from one sample sequenced in a study of T cell repertoires and HLA-DP antigens. For these receptors, no antigen is known. The method was immunoSEQ multiplex PCR; TCRdb's version includes in-frame clones alone and lacks a portion of them. Found here are some 120,000 clones, over 90% of them singletons; the top ten hold 0.25% to 0.3%. The sample consisted of CD4+ T cells from PBMCs. The receptor set was obtained from a woman aged 18-29 years in good health and CMV-seronegative.

This chain connects TRBV6-6 to TRBJ1-3, with 10 bases fitting TRBD1. Looked up from germline, CDR1 is MNHNY and CDR2 is SVGAGI (reference sequence). The CDR3 has 16 residues. V gave up 2 bases and J gave up 2 bases; unmatched junction bases: 3. CDR3 nucleotides: TGTGCCAGCAGTTACACCGGACAGGGGGCTGGAAACACCATATATTTT. This gives the protein CASSYTGQGAGNTIYF.

This clone occurred once. The chain joins TRBV28 to TRBJ2-2; D may be TRBD1 (6 bases). The CDR3 runs to 14 residues. The V gene lost 4 bases and the J gene lost 4 bases, with 10 bases spanning the gap. The germline V gene has CDR1 MDHEN and CDR2 SYDVKM. The CDR3 bases are TGTGCCAGCAGTTACAGGGCCGGCACCGGGGAGCTGTTTTTT. Translating it yields CASSYRAGTGELFF.

This chain links TRBV27 with TRBJ1-1, with D maybe TRBD1 (5 bases). The length of the CDR3 is 14 residues. Germline lookup yields CDR1 MNHEY and CDR2 SMNVEV (reference sequence). Trimming shortened V by 6 bases and J by 4 bases, and 15 bases separated the two germline ends. In DNA, the CDR3 is TGTGCCAGCAGCCGCCTGGGGGTGATCACTGAAGCTTTCTTT. It translates to CASSRLGVITEAFF.

The chain combines TRBV18 with TRBJ1-1, with D hard to call. Germline V gene data show CDR1 as KGHSH and CDR2 as LQKENI. The CDR3 is 12 residues long. The V end was cut by 5 bases, the J end by 1 base, with 5 bases between. CDR3 nucleotide sequence: TGTGCCAGCTCAAGCTGGAACACTGAAGCTTTCTTT. This encodes CASSSWNTEAFF.

The rearrangement uses TRBV10-3 and TRBJ1-1; no firm D call. Germline-derived CDR1 and CDR2 are ENHRY and SYGVKD. V lost 2 bases to trimming and J lost 5 bases, with 12 bases between them. CDR3 size: 14 residues. CDR3 coding DNA: TGTGCCATCAGTGAGGGAGGGATAGGGACTGAAGCTTTCTTT. It encodes CAISEGGIGTEAFF.

The rearrangement uses TRBV5-4 and TRBJ1-2; perhaps TRBD1 as D (6 bases). V was shortened by 0 bases and J by 4 bases, with 10 bases between the two germline ends. This CDR3 comprises 14 residues. CDR1 and CDR2 from the germline V gene are SGHNT and YYREEE (reference sequence). CDR3: CASSLVDSIYGYTF. Here the CDR3 DNA reads TGTGCCAGCAGCTTGGTGGACAGTATCTATGGCTACACCTTC.

The chain joins TRBV9 to TRBJ2-1, with TRBD2 identical over 12 bases. Germline loops: CDR1 SGDLS, CDR2 YYNGEE. J lost 4 bases, V lost 3 bases, and 8 bases had no gene match. The CDR3 is 17 residues long. This chain's CDR3 is CASSAGLAGNPYNEQFF. The CDR3, as DNA: TGTGCCAGCAGCGCTGGACTAGCGGGGAACCCTTACAATGAGCAGTTCTTC. Together with reference TRBV9 and TRBJ2-1, the CDR3 gives the full variable domain: DSGVTQTPKHLITATGQRVTLRCSPRSGDLSVYWYQQSLDQGLQFLIQYYNGEERAKGNILERFSAQQFPDLHSELNLSSLELGDSALYFCASSAGLAGNPYNEQFFGPGTRLTVL.

V is TRBV18 and J is TRBJ2-7; D possibly corresponds to TRBD2 (7 bases). Germline lookup yields CDR1 KGHSH and CDR2 LQKENI. This CDR3 region has 13 residues. Trimming left V 6 bases short and J 2 bases short, with 11 bases between. As DNA, the CDR3 is TGTGCCAGCTCCCTCGGGGGGCCCTACGAGCAGTACTTC. Its translation: CASSLGGPYEQYF.

Written as DNA, the CDR3 is TGTGCCAGCAGTTATGGGTGGGGCTATGGCTACACCTTC. As protein: CASSYGWGYGYTF. This chain links TRBV6-6 with TRBJ1-2, with D unclear. The CDR3 sequence is 13 residues long. Germline V gene lookup returns CDR1 MNHNY and CDR2 SVGAGI (reference sequence). Trimming took 3 bases from V and 4 from J, leaving 9 bases between them.

The rearrangement links TRBV18 to TRBJ1-4, with D perhaps TRBD1 (5 bases). CDR1 and CDR2 from the germline V gene are KGHSH and LQKENI. CDR3 size: 15 residues. Trimming removed 1 base from V and 2 bases from J, with 8 bases in between. CDR3 loop: CASSPLTGTNEKLFF. CDR3 in DNA: TGTGCCAGCTCACCACTTACAGGCACTAATGAAAAACTGTTTTTT.

This clone came up once. The chain joins TRBV19 to TRBJ1-4, with D tentatively TRBD1 (5 bases). This CDR3 comprises 16 residues. V gave up 4 bases and J gave up 4 bases, with 16 bases separating them. Germline CDR1 LNHDA, CDR2 SQIVND (reference sequence). The CDR3 DNA follows: TGTGCCAGTAGTACCCCTCGGGGGGACCTTAATGAAAAACTGTTTTTT. Protein product: CASSTPRGDLNEKLFF. Drawing the rest from reference TRBV19 and TRBJ1-4, the complete variable domain is DGGITQSPKYLFRKEGQNVTLSCEQNLNHDAMYWYRQDPGQGLRLIYYSQIVNDFQKGDIAEGYSVSREKKESFPLTVTSAQKNPTAFYLCASSTPRGDLNEKLFFGSGTQLSVL.

The CDR3 DNA is TGTGCCAGCAGCCCGCCGGGGAACTATGGCTACACCTTC. Amino acids: CASSPPGNYGYTF. V gene TRBV7-8 combines with J gene TRBJ1-2; D call uncertain. The CDR3 runs to 13 residues. Looked up from germline, CDR1 is SGHVS and CDR2 is FQNEAQ. The V end lost 5 bases, the J end lost 2 bases, and 9 bases lay between the germline ends.

V and J are TRBV4-3 and TRBJ1-2; tentatively, D is TRBD1 (6 bases). CDR3 length: 15 amino acids. Trimming took 3 bases from V and 4 from J, leaving 15 bases between them. CDR1 and CDR2 from the germline V gene are LGHNA and YSLEER. The DNA for the CDR3 is TGCGCCAGCAGCCAGGCGGTACAGGGCGCCTATGGCTACACCTTC. This gives the protein CASSQAVQGAYGYTF.

This clone was observed once. The V call is TRBV15, the J call TRBJ2-3; D gene unclear. This CDR3 spans 17 amino acids. Trimming took off 0 bases at V and 2 bases at J, with 15 bases between the two ends. Looked up from germline, CDR1 is LNHNV and CDR2 is YYDKDF (reference sequence). CDR3 residues: CATSRDLWTQVTDTQYF. The CDR3, as DNA: TGTGCCACCAGCAGAGATCTATGGACCCAAGTCACAGATACGCAGTATTTT.

The J gene is TRBJ1-2, the V gene TRBV28, with D unresolved. V lost 2 bases, J lost 6 bases, and 13 bases lay in between. The CDR3 contains 14 residues. Germline CDR1 reads MDHEN; CDR2 reads SYDVKM. This CDR3 reads CASSLAGLTNGYTF. The CDR3 region has the DNA TGTGCCAGCAGTTTAGCGGGCCTCACCAATGGCTACACCTTC.

The chain recombines TRBV6-6 with TRBJ2-2, with TRBD1 matching over 8 bases. The V gene end was trimmed by 0 bases and the J gene end by 7 bases; junction bases not matched to a gene: 4. CDR1 and CDR2 from the germline V gene are MNHNY and SVGAGI (reference sequence). The CDR3 contains 15 residues. DNA of the CDR3: TGTGCCAGCAGTTACTCGAGACAGGGGTACGGGGAGCTGTTTTTT. Encoded protein: CASSYSRQGYGELFF.

This clone was seen just once. In nucleotides, the CDR3 is TGTGCCAGCAGCTCGACAGGGTCAGGCCTTTACACCTTC. This encodes CASSSTGSGLYTF. The chain carries TRBV7-2 and TRBJ1-2; 7 bases line up with TRBD1. The CDR3 covers 13 residues. Per germline, CDR1 SGHTA and CDR2 FQGNSA. The V gene end was trimmed by 4 bases and the J gene end by 11 bases; junction bases not matched to a gene: 10.